This T cell receptor (beta chain) originates from a study of blood T cell repertoires in COVID-19. Study-level information: Donors in the United States, Italy and Spain gave samples during acute or convalescent COVID-19. Sample material is recorded as cDNA or gDNA derived from T cells, B-cell-depleted T cells, or PBMCs.

This CDR3 has 16 amino acids. Germline CDR1 reads MGHRA; CDR2 reads YSYEKL. Trimming took off 0 bases at V and 1 base at J, with 10 bases between the two ends. Authors' methods: Amplification with reference gene primers provided the estimates of nucleated cell counts. Measured with immunoSEQ multiplex PCR; TCRdb has only the in-frame clones, and not every one. That table furnishes V, J and clone size, whereas the DNA furnished D and trimming. This table has roughly 98,000 clones, roughly 80% appearing once. The receptor's source is a man between 65 and 79 years old with active or convalescent COVID-19. This chain links TRBV4-1 with TRBJ2-1; D is undetermined. Sequencing was done on a sample of peripheral blood. The CDR3 DNA sequence: TGCGCCAGCAGCCAAGATCCCCGCAGATCCTACAATGAGCAGTTCTTC. It codes for CASSQDPRRSYNEQFF.